This entry features one TCR beta chain sequence. Its antigen is unknown. The CDR3 runs 15 residues. The trim removed 8 bases at V and 2 bases at J, leaving 5 bases unmatched. Germline values: CDR1 MNHEY, CDR2 SMNVEV (reference sequence). This sample was included in a study of molecular identifiers for immune sequencing clone quantification. Notes on the study in general: Effector cells had over 99% of their molecules in clones above 20 RNA copies, while naive cells had under 1%.

TCRdb reanalysed the PCR reads using MiXCR and keeps one entry per CDR3 protein. The sample records about 510,000 distinct CDR3 sequences, roughly 24% being singletons. The clonotype originates from a human donor in good health. Some libraries in this study had Jurkat cell RNA spiked in. The sequencing input was naive CD8+ T cells from blood, with Jurkat cell RNA spiked in. Subset reported: FACS-sorted CD8+CD4-CCR7+CD45RA+ naive T cells. The chain employs TRBV27 and TRBJ1-5, with 11 bases that match TRBD1. CDR3 bases: TGTGCCAGCGGGACAGGGGGGAACGGCAATCAGCCCCAGCATTTT. Translation: CASGTGGNGNQPQHF.